This TCR beta chain was recorded in a study of T cell responses to AZD1222 COVID-19 vaccine. Whole-study context: Second-dose groups at about 4 or about 12 weeks were pooled.

Details on this clone: The antigen is not known.

This table comes from immunoSEQ multiplex PCR, and its TCRdb copy is limited to in-frame clones, with some not included. This table has around 260,000 clones, roughly 93% appearing once. Findings and limits, study-wide: There were repertoire samples only from the period after the peak T cell response. Clonal diversity was possibly underestimated; the donors were predominantly white British and more often female.

The germline V and J ends were trimmed by 4 bases and 3 bases, with 13 bases remaining between them. Germline values: CDR1 MNHEY, CDR2 SVGAGI. The CDR3 consists of 15 residues. The V call is TRBV6-5, the J call TRBJ2-1; D is possibly TRBD2 (6 bases). This clonotype was sampled from an adult in good health. The sample here was peripheral blood, taken on day 0 of AZD1222 vaccination. The DNA for the CDR3 is TGTGCCAGCAGTTTCGTGAAGGGAGGCTACAATGAGCAGTTCTTC. It specifies CASSFVKGGYNEQFF.